These T cell receptor beta chains were read from a single sample in a study of T cell responses to AZD1222 COVID-19 vaccine. Generated by immunoSEQ multiplex PCR, the TCRdb table keeps only in-frame clones and is missing some. The sample has about 74,000 clones, roughly 89% seen once. Sequenced material: peripheral blood, taken on day 0 of AZD1222 vaccination. These receptors all stem from an adult in good health. Each CDR3 is given with its conserved first and last residue. Fields, in order: V gene, CDR3 protein.

TRBV5-4 CASSRGLAGETQYF
TRBV9 CASSVEDYPVSQYF
TRBV30 CAWSPTTYGYTF
TRBV19 CASSSIWGGGSNEQFF
TRBV7-9 CASSLRGRDSPLHF
TRBV5-4 CASSWLNEQFF
TRBV7-9 CASSAGDYGYTF
TRBV18 CASSLNRGQETQYF
TRBV12-5 CASGYSNQPQHF
TRBV18 CASSPATGAPGLAFF
TRBV6-5 CASHQAYEQYF